This T cell receptor (beta chain) was sequenced for a study of identical twins. Study-wide results and limits: Memory repertoires lacked the insertion deficit that abundant cord blood beta clonotypes showed.

A template switching step contributed a universal primer site, while unique molecular identifiers were present in the cDNA. One entry per CDR3 protein results from TCRdb running MiXCR on the 5' RACE reads. The data hold some 96,000 distinct CDR3 sequences, with under 6.5% observed a single time. CDR3 length: 12 amino acids. Trimming cost V 6 bases and J 12 bases, with 17 bases left between them. Germline V lookup: CDR1 MNHEY, CDR2 SMNVEV (reference sequence). This clonotype was picked up many times. Its cognate antigen is unknown. The chain recombines TRBV27 with TRBJ1-1; D is ambiguous. Sequences were obtained from memory T cells sorted from blood. This receptor was obtained from a woman aged 45-65 years in good health. Here the CDR3 DNA reads TGTGCCAGCAGCTCGGACCGACGTGATTCTTTCTTT. This encodes CASSSDRRDSFF.